Listed below are T cell receptor beta chains from one sample, sequenced in a study of T cells after posttransplantation cyclophosphamide. The assay was immunoSEQ multiplex PCR, and TCRdb's table has in-frame clones only and misses some. The sample records about 22,000 clones, roughly two thirds being singletons. The sequenced material came from memory CD4+ T cells sorted from PBMCs. These receptor sequences come from a woman aged 55 to 70 in good health, CMV-negative, and a related stem cell transplant donor. Both conserved end residues are part of each CDR3. D genes are given only for firm matches. For some rows the clone size is stated as once, few or many, or as a class when expanded; others skip it.

11	TRBV28	few	TRBJ1-4	.	CASSRTEKLFF	TGTGCCAGCAGCAGAACAGAAAAACTGTTTTTT
14	TRBV2	.	TRBJ2-3	TRBD1	CASSKGQGKDTQYF	TGTGCCAGCAGTAAGGGACAGGGCAAAGATACGCAGTATTTT
13	TRBV28	.	TRBJ2-3	.	CASSLWGRNTQYF	TGTGCCAGCAGTTTATGGGGCCGAAATACGCAGTATTTT
16	TRBV28	.	TRBJ2-1	TRBD2	CASSPILAGGPNEQFF	TGTGCCAGCAGTCCCATTTTAGCGGGAGGGCCGAATGAGCAGTTCTTC
15	TRBV7-3	few	TRBJ2-3	TRBD2	CASSYLAGNTDTQYF	TGTGCCAGCAGCTATCTAGCGGGAAACACAGATACGCAGTATTTT
12	TRBV5-1	.	TRBJ1-2	.	CASSLQGDGYTF	TGCGCCAGCAGCTTGCAAGGGGATGGCTACACCTTC
14	TRBV11-3	few	TRBJ2-7	TRBD1	CASSWGQGAGEQYF	TGTGCCAGCAGCTGGGGGCAGGGGGCGGGTGAGCAGTACTTC
13	TRBV5-6	few	TRBJ1-1	.	CASSAGLNTEAFF	TGTGCCAGCAGCGCGGGGTTGAACACTGAAGCTTTCTTT
13	TRBV6-5	.	TRBJ1-3	.	CASSESRGNTIYF	TGTGCCAGCAGTGAATCGAGAGGAAACACCATATATTTT
14	TRBV6-1	few	TRBJ1-1	TRBD1	CASRTGGPGGEAFF	TGTGCCAGCAGAACAGGGGGACCTGGGGGGGAGGCTTTCTTT
13	TRBV10-3	.	TRBJ2-6	.	CAISVPGANVLTF	TGTGCCATCAGTGTTCCAGGGGCCAACGTCCTGACTTTC
15	TRBV30	.	TRBJ1-5	.	CAWSRTGSKSQPQHF	TGTGCCTGGAGTCGTACAGGGAGTAAAAGTCAGCCCCAGCATTTT
15	TRBV7-2	.	TRBJ2-7	TRBD2	CASSFTSGGTYEQYF	TGTGCCAGCAGCTTTACTAGCGGGGGAACCTACGAGCAGTACTTC